A selection of T cell receptor beta chains follows, all from one sample in a study of T cells after yellow fever vaccination. From the 5' RACE reads, TCRdb called clonotypes with MiXCR, one entry per CDR3 protein. This table has 95,000 to 150,000 distinct CDR3 sequences, approximately 7% appearing once. The specimen comprised CD4+ T cells sorted from PBMCs, sampled 9 to 11 days after the first yellow fever vaccination. The receptors derive from a man aged 18 to 30 who received the YFV17D yellow fever vaccine. CDR3s include the opening cysteine and the closing phenylalanine or tryptophan. The D gene is left open where the match is weak. Clone size is stated in some rows and not others, as once, few, many or a class when expanded.

CDR3nt	CDR3aa	abundance	d_gene	v_gene	j_gene
TGTGCCAGCAGTTTGCGGAGCCAAGAGACCCAGTACTTC	CASSLRSQETQYF	many	NA	TRBV12-3/TRBV12-4	TRBJ2-5
TGTGCCAGCAGCCCCCGGCTAGCGGGTACCGGGGAGCTGTTTTTT	CASSPRLAGTGELFF	many	TRBD2	TRBV7-2	TRBJ2-2
TGCGCCAGCAGCCAGCGGGACAGGGGGTTGGGGAACACTGAAGCTTTCTTT	CASSQRDRGLGNTEAFF	many	TRBD1	TRBV4-1	TRBJ1-1
TGTGCCAGCAGCCGGACAGGGGAGGAAACCGGGGAGCTGTTTTTT	CASSRTGEETGELFF	few	TRBD1	TRBV7-3	TRBJ2-2
TGTGCCAGCAGCTCCGGGGGTGGGCGGATAAACACCGGGGAGCTGTTTTTT	CASSSGGGRINTGELFF	many	NA	TRBV7-8	TRBJ2-2
TGTGCCACCAGTGATTTCCCTGATCCAGGAAGATATCAGCCCCAGCATTTT	CATSDFPDPGRYQPQHF	few	NA	TRBV24-1	TRBJ1-5
TGTGCCAGCAGTCTTTACAGGGATATGAACACTGAAGCTTTCTTT	CASSLYRDMNTEAFF	NA	NA	TRBV12-3/TRBV12-4	TRBJ1-1
TGTGCCAGCAACACAGGGGGCGCGTTAACAGATACGCAGTATTTT	CASNTGGALTDTQYF	many	TRBD1	TRBV12-3/TRBV12-4	TRBJ2-3
TGTGCCAGCAGTTTATTCGGGGTAGGGGATCAGCCCCAGCATTTT	CASSLFGVGDQPQHF	many	NA	TRBV12-3/TRBV12-4	TRBJ1-5
TGTGCCAGCAGTCGTACGGGACAGGGACGGGCCAATGAGCAGTTCTTC	CASSRTGQGRANEQFF	many	TRBD1	TRBV7-2	TRBJ2-1
TGTGCCAGAACAGGAAAGCATTTTGAGTTTATGCTAGTCCGCACAGATACGCAGTATTTT	CARTGKHFEFMLVRTDTQYF	many	NA	TRBV21-1	TRBJ2-3
TGTGCCAGCAGTTACTCGATGGCATCTGGAAACACCATATATTTT	CASSYSMASGNTIYF	many	NA	TRBV6-5	TRBJ1-3
TGTGCCAGCAGTTACTCGCCGCGGGGGAGCTCCTACGAGCAGTACTTC	CASSYSPRGSSYEQYF	few	TRBD2	TRBV6-5	TRBJ2-7
TGTGCCAGCAGCAAGGGGACAGGGAAGGGATATGGCTACACCTTC	CASSKGTGKGYGYTF	NA	NA	TRBV21-1	TRBJ1-2
TGCGCCAGCAGCTTGGCCTCGGGCTCTAATGAAAAACTGTTTTTT	CASSLASGSNEKLFF	many	NA	TRBV5-1	TRBJ1-4
TGCGCCAGCAGCTTCGATGCAGGGGCTGGGCAGTACTTC	CASSFDAGAGQYF	many	NA	TRBV5-1	TRBJ2-7
TGTGCCAGCAGCCGGGACAGGTTAAGACGCGGCTACACCTTC	CASSRDRLRRGYTF	many	TRBD1	TRBV6-1	TRBJ1-2
TGTGCCAGCAGCCCGGGACAGGGGGGCGACGATACGCAGTATTTT	CASSPGQGGDDTQYF	many	TRBD1	TRBV11-3	TRBJ2-3
TGTGCCAGCAGCCACGGAAGGGGACAAACCCAAGAGACCCAGTACTTC	CASSHGRGQTQETQYF	many	NA	TRBV7-9	TRBJ2-5
TGTGCCAGCAGTGTCGGACTAGCGATGTACAATGAGCAGTTCTTC	CASSVGLAMYNEQFF	many	TRBD2	TRBV28	TRBJ2-1
TGCAGTGCTAGCGAGACAGGGGGCTACGATGAAAAACTGTTTTTT	CSASETGGYDEKLFF	many	TRBD1	TRBV20-1	TRBJ1-4
TGCGCCAGCAGCCCGCGACAGGGGGACTCTTGGGATTCACCCCTCCACTTT	CASSPRQGDSWDSPLHF	many	TRBD1	TRBV5-1	TRBJ1-6
TGTGCCAGCAGTTTAGATAAAGATACGCAGTATTTT	CASSLDKDTQYF	many	NA	TRBV27	TRBJ2-3
TGTGCCAGCAGTTTTGGGCAGGGGAACAATCAGCCCCAGCATTTT	CASSFGQGNNQPQHF	many	NA	TRBV12-3/TRBV12-4	TRBJ1-5
TGTGCCAGTAGTGGGCTAGCGGGCTCCTACAATGAGCAGTTCTTC	CASSGLAGSYNEQFF	few	TRBD2	TRBV19	TRBJ2-1
TGCGCCAGCAGCCTCCGACAGGGGCGAACTGAAGCTTTCTTT	CASSLRQGRTEAFF	many	TRBD1	TRBV5-1	TRBJ1-1
TGTGCCAGCTCACCATCAGAAAACACCGGGGAGCTGTTTTTT	CASSPSENTGELFF	many	NA	TRBV18	TRBJ2-2
TGCGCCAGCAGCCTTCAGGGGGCGAACACTGAAGCTTTCTTT	CASSLQGANTEAFF	many	TRBD1	TRBV7-8	TRBJ1-1
TGTGCCAGCAGGCGGGTAACTGAAGCTTTCTTT	CASRRVTEAFF	many	NA	TRBV6-1	TRBJ1-1
TGTGCCGGACGAGGACAGGGGGCAGATACGCAGTATTTT	CAGRGQGADTQYF	many	TRBD1	TRBV7-2	TRBJ2-3
TGTGCCAGCTCACCCTCCGGACTAGCCTACGAGCAGTACTTC	CASSPSGLAYEQYF	many	TRBD2	TRBV18	TRBJ2-7
TGTGCCAGCACCCCCGGGACAGGGGACACTGAAGCTTTCTTT	CASTPGTGDTEAFF	few	TRBD1	TRBV6-1	TRBJ1-1
TGCGCCAGCAGCCAAATGGCGGGGGGGTCCTACGAGCAGTACTTC	CASSQMAGGSYEQYF	many	TRBD2	TRBV4-3	TRBJ2-7
TGTGCCTGGAGTCAGGACCTCAATCAGCCCCAGCATTTT	CAWSQDLNQPQHF	NA	NA	TRBV30	TRBJ1-5
TGCAGTGCTAGAGCGGGGAGCTCCTACAATGAGCAGTTCTTC	CSARAGSSYNEQFF	many	NA	TRBV20-1	TRBJ2-1
TGTGCCAGCAGTGAAGATGGGATCGCCGGGGAGCTGTTTTTT	CASSEDGIAGELFF	many	NA	TRBV2	TRBJ2-2
TGTGCCAGCAGTTTAGCGCGTGGACAGAGCTCTGGAAACACCATATATTTT	CASSLARGQSSGNTIYF	few	NA	TRBV12-3/TRBV12-4	TRBJ1-3
TGTGCCAGCAGCTTACTGGGTCCTGGGGCAGATACGCAGTATTTT	CASSLLGPGADTQYF	many	NA	TRBV7-3	TRBJ2-3
TGTGCCAGCAGCTTAGGGTACAATCAGCCCCAGCATTTT	CASSLGYNQPQHF	many	NA	TRBV7-3	TRBJ1-5
TGTGCCAGCACCCATCGGGGGGTGAGCACAGATACGCAGTATTTT	CASTHRGVSTDTQYF	few	TRBD2	TRBV6-1	TRBJ2-3
TGTGCCAGCAGCCAACAAGGGGCCTATGGCTACACCTTC	CASSQQGAYGYTF	many	NA	TRBV3-1	TRBJ1-2
TGTGCCAGCAGCTCACCCCGGAGCAGGGGGTCCTACGAGCAGTACTTC	CASSSPRSRGSYEQYF	few	TRBD1	TRBV7-2	TRBJ2-7
TGCGCCAGCACCTCTCTAGGCCGTACTATGAACACTGAAGCTTTCTTT	CASTSLGRTMNTEAFF	many	NA	TRBV5-1	TRBJ1-1
TGCAGTGTTCTCCGGGACTACCTCACAGATACGCAGTATTTT	CSVLRDYLTDTQYF	many	TRBD2	TRBV20-1	TRBJ2-3
TGTGCCAGCAGTGAGGCCTTCCTCAGGAGCTCCTACGAGCAGTACTTC	CASSEAFLRSSYEQYF	many	NA	TRBV6-1	TRBJ2-7
TGTGCCAGCAGTCCGAGGACTAGCGGGGGTAGGAACACCGGGGAGCTGTTTTTT	CASSPRTSGGRNTGELFF	few	TRBD2	TRBV12-3/TRBV12-4	TRBJ2-2